This is a list of T cell receptor beta chains from one sample in a study of early T cells in non-severe SARS-CoV-2 infection. A single record per CDR3 protein comes from TCRdb applying MiXCR to the 5' RACE reads. The sample comprises about 17,000 distinct CDR3 sequences, roughly 5% of which are singletons, and 6.5% to 8.5% rests with the top ten. The material sequenced was whole blood. The receptors originated from an adult who was a healthcare worker with PCR-confirmed SARS-CoV-2 infection or an uninfected control (not recorded which). CDR3s include the opening cysteine and the closing phenylalanine or tryptophan. Fields, in order: clone size, D gene, J gene, V gene, CDR3 protein, CDR3 DNA. The D gene is left open where the match is weak. The listing skips clone size in some rows; elsewhere it reads once, few, many or a size class.

size: many; D: TRBD2; J: TRBJ2-1; V: TRBV5-1; CDR3: CASSFGREGRHNEQFF; DNA: TGCGCCAGCAGCTTCGGGCGGGAGGGCCGGCACAATGAGCAGTTCTTC
size: many; D: TRBD2; J: TRBJ2-5; V: TRBV28; CDR3: CASTQTSAQETQYF; DNA: TGTGCCAGCACCCAAACTAGCGCCCAAGAGACCCAGTACTTC
size: .; D: .; J: TRBJ2-1; V: TRBV29-1; CDR3: CSVVIVGYNEQFF; DNA: TGCAGCGTTGTTATAGTAGGCTACAATGAGCAGTTCTTC
size: medium-sized; D: TRBD2; J: TRBJ2-1; V: TRBV7-2; CDR3: CASSPAPSGRGNEQFF; DNA: TGTGCCAGCAGCCCAGCCCCTAGCGGGAGGGGCAATGAGCAGTTCTTC
size: many; D: TRBD2; J: TRBJ2-3; V: TRBV6-5; CDR3: CASSLGGGTDTQYF; DNA: TGTGCCAGCTCCCTGGGGGGGGGCACAGATACGCAGTATTTT
size: .; D: TRBD2; J: TRBJ2-1; V: TRBV10-3; CDR3: CAISGLAGNEQFF; DNA: TGTGCCATCAGTGGACTAGCTGGCAATGAGCAGTTCTTC
size: many; D: TRBD1; J: TRBJ2-1; V: TRBV18; CDR3: CASSPRGQNNEQFF; DNA: TGTGCCAGCTCACCAAGGGGACAGAACAATGAGCAGTTCTTC
size: medium-sized; D: TRBD1; J: TRBJ1-5; V: TRBV19; CDR3: CASSIADRAGWGNQPQHF; DNA: TGTGCCAGTAGTATAGCGGACAGGGCTGGGTGGGGCAATCAGCCCCAGCATTTT
size: few; D: .; J: TRBJ2-3; V: TRBV5-1; CDR3: CASSFGTSFTDTQYF; DNA: TGCGCCAGCAGCTTCGGGACATCTTTCACAGATACGCAGTATTTT
size: .; D: TRBD2; J: TRBJ2-1; V: TRBV7-6; CDR3: CASSLALASGLYSYNEQFF; DNA: TGTGCCAGCAGCTTAGCTTTAGCTAGCGGGCTCTACTCCTACAATGAGCAGTTCTTC
size: many; D: .; J: TRBJ2-7; V: TRBV9; CDR3: CASSVRSAGHEQYF; DNA: TGTGCCAGCAGCGTCCGGAGCGCCGGACACGAGCAGTACTTC
size: few; D: .; J: TRBJ1-5; V: TRBV28; CDR3: CASSPRTATNQPQHF; DNA: TGTGCCAGCAGTCCCCGGACAGCTACCAATCAGCCCCAGCATTTT
size: many; D: TRBD1; J: TRBJ1-4; V: TRBV11-2; CDR3: CASSLGQWVAEKLFF; DNA: TGTGCCAGCAGCTTGGGACAGTGGGTCGCTGAAAAACTGTTTTTT
size: few; D: TRBD2; J: TRBJ2-1; V: TRBV7-8; CDR3: CASSFRQGLAGNNEQFF; DNA: TGTGCCAGCAGCTTTCGCCAGGGACTAGCGGGCAACAATGAGCAGTTCTTC
size: medium-sized; D: TRBD1; J: TRBJ2-5; V: TRBV12-3/TRBV12-4; CDR3: CASSLTGTETQYF; DNA: TGTGCCAGCAGTTTGACAGGGACGGAGACCCAGTACTTC
size: .; D: .; J: TRBJ1-2; V: TRBV2; CDR3: CASSEQGGAGYGYTF; DNA: TGTGCCAGCAGTGAACAGGGAGGGGCTGGCTATGGCTACACCTTC
size: many; D: TRBD2; J: TRBJ2-1; V: TRBV7-6; CDR3: CASSLGRTSGSYNEQFF; DNA: TGTGCCAGCAGCTTAGGCAGGACTAGCGGGAGTTACAATGAGCAGTTCTTC
size: medium-sized; D: TRBD2; J: TRBJ2-5; V: TRBV6-6; CDR3: CASSPLGEGQEETQYF; DNA: TGTGCCAGCAGTCCTCTGGGGGAGGGCCAGGAAGAGACCCAGTACTTC
size: many; D: TRBD1; J: TRBJ1-2; V: TRBV4-3; CDR3: CASSQGPGQGADGYTF; DNA: TGCGCCAGCAGCCAAGGGCCGGGACAGGGGGCTGATGGCTACACCTTC
size: many; D: .; J: TRBJ1-5; V: TRBV20-1; CDR3: CSAGRDSSNQPQHF; DNA: TGCAGTGCTGGGCGGGATTCAAGCAATCAGCCCCAGCATTTT
size: medium-sized; D: .; J: TRBJ1-1; V: TRBV19; CDR3: CASSHRAEAFF; DNA: TGTGCCAGTAGTCACAGGGCTGAAGCTTTCTTT
size: many; D: .; J: TRBJ2-3; V: TRBV11-2; CDR3: CASSGRLSTDTQYF; DNA: TGTGCCAGCAGCGGCAGGCTTAGCACAGATACGCAGTATTTT
size: few; D: .; J: TRBJ2-3; V: TRBV24-1; CDR3: CATSDFGGNSDTQYF; DNA: TGTGCCACCAGTGATTTTGGCGGGAACTCAGATACGCAGTATTTT
size: many; D: .; J: TRBJ2-1; V: TRBV11-2; CDR3: CASSFLFNEQFF; DNA: TGTGCCAGCAGCTTCCTTTTCAATGAGCAGTTCTTC
size: many; D: TRBD2; J: TRBJ2-1; V: TRBV10-1; CDR3: CASSPNVAGGPSDEQFF; DNA: TGCGCCAGCAGTCCTAACGTAGCGGGAGGGCCGAGCGATGAGCAGTTCTTC
size: many; D: TRBD2; J: TRBJ2-7; V: TRBV20-1; CDR3: CSASPSGGTYEQYF; DNA: TGCAGTGCCTCCCCCAGCGGGGGAACCTACGAGCAGTACTTC
size: medium-sized; D: .; J: TRBJ2-1; V: TRBV29-1; CDR3: CSAVFWNEQFF; DNA: TGCAGCGCAGTCTTTTGGAATGAGCAGTTCTTC
size: many; D: .; J: TRBJ2-1; V: TRBV29-1; CDR3: CSVSGLGQFF; DNA: TGCAGCGTGTCCGGCCTTGGGCAGTTCTTC
size: medium-sized; D: .; J: TRBJ1-1; V: TRBV20-1; CDR3: CSADGRNTEAFF; DNA: TGCAGTGCCGACGGACGGAACACTGAAGCTTTCTTT
size: .; D: TRBD1; J: TRBJ1-2; V: TRBV5-1; CDR3: CASGQGARGYTF; DNA: TGCGCCAGCGGACAGGGAGCGCGTGGCTACACCTTC
size: many; D: .; J: TRBJ2-3; V: TRBV4-2; CDR3: CASTTFSQDTQYF; DNA: TGTGCCAGCACTACATTTTCCCAAGATACGCAGTATTTT
size: medium-sized; D: TRBD2; J: TRBJ2-1; V: TRBV20-1; CDR3: CSAARSGRMYEQFF; DNA: TGCAGTGCTGCCAGGAGCGGGAGGATGTATGAGCAGTTCTTC
size: many; D: TRBD2; J: TRBJ2-1; V: TRBV5-4; CDR3: CASSLGLAGGSNEQFF; DNA: TGTGCCAGCAGCTTGGGACTGGCGGGAGGATCCAATGAGCAGTTCTTC
size: medium-sized; D: TRBD2; J: TRBJ2-5; V: TRBV29-1; CDR3: CSVGTSGRGGETQYF; DNA: TGCAGCGTTGGGACTAGCGGGAGGGGAGGGGAGACCCAGTACTTC
size: .; D: .; J: TRBJ2-7; V: TRBV7-9; CDR3: CASSKTTDTYEQYF; DNA: TGTGCCAGCAGCAAAACGACAGATACCTACGAGCAGTACTTC
size: .; D: TRBD2; J: TRBJ2-5; V: TRBV28; CDR3: CASSLGLAGEAQYF; DNA: TGTGCCAGCAGTTTAGGACTAGCGGGGGAGGCCCAGTACTTC
size: many; D: .; J: TRBJ2-3; V: TRBV7-8; CDR3: CASSSLRGTDTQYF; DNA: TGTGCCAGCAGCTCTCTCAGGGGCACAGATACGCAGTATTTT
size: few; D: .; J: TRBJ2-1; V: TRBV19; CDR3: CASNLRRNAYNEQFF; DNA: TGTGCCAGTAATTTGCGGCGGAACGCCTACAATGAGCAGTTCTTC
size: many; D: .; J: TRBJ2-3; V: TRBV4-3; CDR3: CASSQDWTASTDTQYF; DNA: TGCGCCAGCAGCCAAGATTGGACGGCTAGCACAGATACGCAGTATTTT
size: many; D: .; J: TRBJ2-7; V: TRBV7-9; CDR3: CASRDGPAVPEQYF; DNA: TGTGCCAGCAGGGACGGGCCGGCAGTACCCGAGCAGTACTTC
size: many; D: .; J: TRBJ1-6; V: TRBV4-3; CDR3: CASSSRTASPLHF; DNA: TGCGCCAGCAGCAGCCGGACAGCTTCACCCCTCCACTTT
size: many; D: TRBD1; J: TRBJ1-5; V: TRBV10-1; CDR3: CASRDREICGNQPQHF; DNA: TGCGCCAGCAGGGACAGGGAGATTTGCGGCAATCAGCCCCAGCATTTT
size: few; D: .; J: TRBJ2-7; V: TRBV7-3; CDR3: CASSLGRSSYEQYF; DNA: TGTGCCAGCAGCTTGGGACGAAGCTCCTACGAGCAGTACTTC
size: few; D: TRBD1; J: TRBJ2-5; V: TRBV7-2; CDR3: CASSHGQGRQLETQYF; DNA: TGTGCCAGCAGTCATGGACAGGGGAGGCAATTGGAGACCCAGTACTTC
size: many; D: TRBD1; J: TRBJ1-2; V: TRBV11-2; CDR3: CASSYRGDRLFYGYTF; DNA: TGTGCCAGCAGCTATCGCGGGGACAGGCTATTCTATGGCTACACCTTC
size: .; D: .; J: TRBJ2-7; V: TRBV18; CDR3: CASSPLHLYEQYF; DNA: TGTGCCAGCTCGCCCCTCCACCTTTACGAGCAGTACTTC
size: medium-sized; D: .; J: TRBJ1-2; V: TRBV4-3; CDR3: CASSPEGLNYGYTF; DNA: TGCGCCAGCAGCCCGGAAGGTCTCAACTATGGCTACACCTTC
size: many; D: .; J: TRBJ2-1; V: TRBV9; CDR3: CASSAYGTEAYNEQFF; DNA: TGTGCCAGCAGCGCATACGGGACGGAAGCCTACAATGAGCAGTTCTTC
size: medium-sized; D: .; J: TRBJ1-1; V: TRBV5-1; CDR3: CASSQNLLGSKDTEAFF; DNA: TGCGCCAGCAGCCAAAATCTCCTGGGGAGTAAGGACACTGAAGCTTTCTTT
size: few; D: TRBD1; J: TRBJ1-5; V: TRBV28; CDR3: CASSFVAGGRQPQHF; DNA: TGTGCCAGCAGTTTCGTGGCAGGGGGCCGACAGCCCCAGCATTTT
size: medium-sized; D: .; J: TRBJ2-7; V: TRBV20-1; CDR3: CSARGGGSDYEQYF; DNA: TGCAGTGCTAGAGGCGGCGGGTCCGACTACGAGCAGTACTTC
size: many; D: .; J: TRBJ2-1; V: TRBV25-1; CDR3: CASSGPVSRGSYNEQFF; DNA: TGTGCCAGCAGTGGCCCGGTTAGTCGTGGCTCCTACAATGAGCAGTTCTTC
size: .; D: .; J: TRBJ2-2; V: TRBV7-8; CDR3: CASSLDSANTGELFF; DNA: TGTGCCAGCAGCCTGGACAGCGCGAACACCGGGGAGCTGTTTTTT